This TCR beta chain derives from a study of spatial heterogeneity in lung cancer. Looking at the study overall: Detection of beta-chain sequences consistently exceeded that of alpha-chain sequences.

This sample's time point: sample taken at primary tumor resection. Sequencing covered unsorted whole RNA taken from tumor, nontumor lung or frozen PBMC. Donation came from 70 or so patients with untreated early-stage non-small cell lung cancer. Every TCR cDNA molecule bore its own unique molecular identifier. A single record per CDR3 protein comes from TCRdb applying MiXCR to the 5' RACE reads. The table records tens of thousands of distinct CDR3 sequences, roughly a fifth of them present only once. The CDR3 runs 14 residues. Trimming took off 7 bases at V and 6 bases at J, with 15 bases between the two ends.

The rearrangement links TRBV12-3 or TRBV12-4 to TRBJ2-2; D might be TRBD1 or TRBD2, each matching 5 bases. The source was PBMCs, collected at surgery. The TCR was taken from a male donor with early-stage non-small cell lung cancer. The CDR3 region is CASTPWDGAGELFF. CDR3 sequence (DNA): TGTGCCAGCACCCCTTGGGACGGAGCCGGGGAGCTGTTTTTT.